The table lists the clone carrying this T cell receptor beta chain with a few counts. As yet, its antigen is unknown. This sample is part of a study of T cells after yellow fever vaccination. General study findings and limits: Subsequent booster samples again held most clones from primary vaccination (96% CD4, roughly 90% CD8).

TCRdb passed the 5' RACE reads through MiXCR, listing each CDR3 protein once. This table has approximately 90,000 distinct CDR3 sequences, under 7% appearing once. The clonotype was recovered from a man aged 18 to 30 who received the YFV17D yellow fever vaccine. Sequencing was performed on CD8+ T cells sorted from PBMCs, taken 10 days after the yellow fever booster vaccination.

The CDR3 nucleotides read TGTGCCAGCAGCTCACAGGACAACGAGCAGTACTTC. It codes for CASSSQDNEQYF. The chain joins TRBV13 to TRBJ2-7; D is perhaps TRBD1 (5 bases). This CDR3 region has 12 residues. The V gene lost 4 bases and the J gene lost 5 bases, with 9 bases spanning the gap. Per the germline V gene, CDR1 is PRHDT and CDR2 is FYEKMQ (reference sequence).